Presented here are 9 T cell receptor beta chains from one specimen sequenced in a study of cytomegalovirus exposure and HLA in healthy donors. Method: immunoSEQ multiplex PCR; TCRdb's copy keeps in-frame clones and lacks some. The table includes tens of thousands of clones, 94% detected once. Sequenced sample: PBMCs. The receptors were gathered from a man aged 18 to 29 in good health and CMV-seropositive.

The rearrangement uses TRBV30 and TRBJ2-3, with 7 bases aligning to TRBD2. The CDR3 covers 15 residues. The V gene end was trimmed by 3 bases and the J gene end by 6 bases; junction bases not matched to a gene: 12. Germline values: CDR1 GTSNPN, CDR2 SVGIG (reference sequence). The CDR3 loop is CAWRRRGGALDTQYF. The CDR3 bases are TGTGCCTGGAGGAGAAGGGGAGGGGCCCTCGATACGCAGTATTTT.

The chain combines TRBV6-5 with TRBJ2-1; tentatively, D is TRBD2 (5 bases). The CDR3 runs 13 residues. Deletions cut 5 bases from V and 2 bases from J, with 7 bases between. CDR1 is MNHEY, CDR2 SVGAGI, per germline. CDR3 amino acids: CASSSGPYNEQFF. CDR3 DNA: TGTGCCAGCAGTAGCGGACCCTACAATGAGCAGTTCTTC.

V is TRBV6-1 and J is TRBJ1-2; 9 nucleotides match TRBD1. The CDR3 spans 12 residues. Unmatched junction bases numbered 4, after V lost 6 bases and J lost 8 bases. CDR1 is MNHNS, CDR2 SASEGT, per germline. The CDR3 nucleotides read TGTGCCAGCAGGGGGACAGGGAGGGGCTACACCTTC. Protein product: CASRGTGRGYTF.

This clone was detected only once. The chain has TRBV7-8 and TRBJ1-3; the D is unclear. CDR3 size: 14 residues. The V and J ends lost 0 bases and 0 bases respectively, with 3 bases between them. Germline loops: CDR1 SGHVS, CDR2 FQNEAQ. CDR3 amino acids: CASSLASSGNTIYF. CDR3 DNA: TGTGCCAGCAGCTTAGCCAGCTCTGGAAACACCATATATTTT.

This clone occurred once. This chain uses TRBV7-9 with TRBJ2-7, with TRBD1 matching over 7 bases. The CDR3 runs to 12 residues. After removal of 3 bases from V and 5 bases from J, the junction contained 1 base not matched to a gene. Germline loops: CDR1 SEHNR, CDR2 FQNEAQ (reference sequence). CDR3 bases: TGTGCCAGCAGCTTCGACAGGGACGAGCAGTACTTC. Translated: CASSFDRDEQYF.

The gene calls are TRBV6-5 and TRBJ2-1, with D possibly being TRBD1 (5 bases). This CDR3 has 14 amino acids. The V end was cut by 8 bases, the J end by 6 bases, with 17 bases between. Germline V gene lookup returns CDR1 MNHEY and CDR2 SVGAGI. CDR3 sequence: CASPGQGYGNEQFF. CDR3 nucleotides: TGTGCCAGCCCCGGGCAGGGTTACGGCAATGAGCAGTTCTTC.

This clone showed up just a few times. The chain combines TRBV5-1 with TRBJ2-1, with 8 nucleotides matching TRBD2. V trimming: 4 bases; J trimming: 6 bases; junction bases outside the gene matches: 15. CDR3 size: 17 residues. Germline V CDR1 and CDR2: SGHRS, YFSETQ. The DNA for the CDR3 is TGCGCCAGCAGCCCCGGCGGGGCGGGAGGACATCTCAATGAGCAGTTCTTC. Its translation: CASSPGGAGGHLNEQFF. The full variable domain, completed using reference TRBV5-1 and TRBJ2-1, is KAGVTQTPRYLIKTRGQQVTLSCSPISGHRSVSWYQQTPGQGLQFLFEYFSETQRNKGNFPGRFSGRQFSNSRSEMNVSTLELGDSALYLCASSPGGAGGHLNEQFFGPGTRLTVL.

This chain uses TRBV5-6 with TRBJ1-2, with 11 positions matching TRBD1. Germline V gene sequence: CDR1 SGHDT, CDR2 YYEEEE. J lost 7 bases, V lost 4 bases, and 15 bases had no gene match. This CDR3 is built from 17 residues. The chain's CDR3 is CASSPLSWDRGYSGYTF. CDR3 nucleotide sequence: TGTGCCAGCAGCCCCTTATCGTGGGACAGGGGGTACAGTGGCTACACCTTC.

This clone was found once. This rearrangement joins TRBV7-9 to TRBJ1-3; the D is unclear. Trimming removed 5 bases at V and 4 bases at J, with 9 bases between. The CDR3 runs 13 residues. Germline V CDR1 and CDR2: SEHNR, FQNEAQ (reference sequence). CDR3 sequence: CASSIGEGNTIYF. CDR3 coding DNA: TGTGCCAGCAGCATCGGGGAAGGAAACACCATATATTTT.